The source of this TCR beta chain is a study of identical twins (dated by TCRdb to 2016 to 2017). Some background on the complete study: To test whether fetal clonotypes persist, this study deep-sequenced TCR alpha and beta repertoires from monozygotic twins, from unrelated adults of various ages, and from cord blood. To rule out contamination, the twin experiments were replicated at different times with different library preparation protocols.

Libraries came from 5' RACE. TCRdb lists the instrument as Illumina HiSeq 2000. Template switching introduced a universal primer binding site; the final cDNA contained a unique molecular identifier, enabling accurate counting of TCR cDNA molecules. Specific primers in the conserved constant-segment region were used to synthesize first-strand cDNA for TCR alpha and beta chains. To control for contamination, every cDNA library was double barcoded, receiving both a SMART-Mk sample barcode and Illumina barcodes. Two successive PCR steps introduced TruSeq adapter sequences along with Illumina sample barcodes. The TCR alpha and beta cDNA libraries were sequenced on the Illumina HiSeq platform using custom primers. Processing in the source paper ran as follows. MiGEC processed the raw reads to extract unique molecular identifiers, while MiXCR was used to determine the CDR3 positions. For each individual, recombination models were inferred using an EM algorithm with the repgenHMM and IGoR tools. Shared clonotype analysis was performed with the tcR package in R, normalizing sharing by the product of cloneset sizes. To study raw recombination free of thymic and clonal selection effects, out-of-frame nonproductive sequences were analyzed. TCRdb trimmed public reads at Q25 via fastp, called clones via MiXCR and kept in-frame beta chains. Under each unique CDR3 protein, matching rows form one entry showing the most common genes and DNA. The V and J calls were not made by the authors but by TCRdb's processing. This sample is represented by fewer than 250,000 distinct CDR3 sequences; approximately 8% of them were singletons. More than 5% of the sample comes from the top ten.

Per the germline V gene, SGDLS is the CDR1 and YYNGEE is the CDR2. The V and J ends are trimmed by 1 base and 4 bases, leaving 7 bases between them. The CDR3, from cysteine to phenylalanine, totals 13 residues. Solely the CDR3 DNA is kept, with 39 bases framed from the first base. Every donor in the study was a healthy Caucasian. The twin cohort consisted of three pairs of female monozygotic twins, all aged roughly 18 to 30 years. Positive isolation kits from Invitrogen were used to isolate the CD4+ and CD8+ T cell populations. Overall study results and their limits: Fewer insertions were carried by abundant cord blood beta clonotypes, a similar but weaker trend appeared in young adult naive repertoires, and no such trend appeared in memory repertoires. Zero-insertion analyses could be partly confounded by invariant T cells such as MAIT and iNKT, although diverse VJ usage argued against such confounding for most clonotypes. The excess sharing between twins in beta out-of-frame sequences was weaker because fewer shared sequences reduced the signal-to-noise ratio. Out-of-frame TCR alpha sharing in monozygotic twins was systematically underestimated by recombination models, whereas sharing between unrelated individuals was in agreement with the recombination models. Compared with coincidental sharing between unrelated individuals, out-of-frame TCR alpha sequences shared between twins showed an excess of sequences with low generation probability. Because the same donors could not be followed over many years, the conclusions relied on cross-sectional statistical analysis.

This clonotype showed up just a few times. The clone's antigen remains unknown. No per-base quality is available; no much larger clone lies one base away. Another study also made use of these data, one on yellow fever vaccine responses in identical twins. The second investigation adds: According to the authors, in identical twins the way T cells responded to vaccination appeared partly convergent and partly personalized. In the study, vaccine-responding T cell clones were precisely tracked in identical twins.

The clonotype was recovered from a woman younger than 30 in good health. Sequences were obtained from CD8+ T cells sorted from blood. This sequence uses TRBV9 and TRBJ2-3, with the D gene tentatively TRBD1 or TRBD2, based on 5 matching bases in each. The CDR3 protein sequence reads: CASSVQGPDTQYF. The nucleotide sequence reads as follows: TGTGCCAGCAGCGTACAGGGACCAGATACGCAGTATTTT.